One sample yielded the 22 T cell receptor beta chains listed below, sequenced in a study of T cells after yellow fever vaccination. TCRdb itself ran the 5' RACE reads through MiXCR, one entry per CDR3 protein. This table has over 300,000 distinct CDR3 sequences, about 4% appearing once. The input for sequencing was PBMCs, taken 5 days after the yellow fever booster vaccination. The receptors here all came from a man aged 18 to 30 who received the YFV17D yellow fever vaccine.

V usage is TRBV7-9 and J usage is TRBJ1-1, with D maybe TRBD1 (5 bases). The CDR3 spans 13 residues. Germline CDR1 is SEHNR and CDR2 is FQNEAQ (reference sequence). V was pared by 1 base and J by 13 bases, with 16 bases between. The CDR3 DNA follows: TGTGCCAGCAGCTTAGAGGGGTCCAGTTCTAATTTCTTT. Protein product: CASSLEGSSSNFF.

This clonotype was picked up a small number of times. The chain employs TRBV7-8 and TRBJ2-1; 8 bases map to TRBD1. This CDR3 comprises 16 residues. J lost 3 bases, V lost 3 bases, and 7 bases had no gene match. The germline V gene encodes CDR1 SGHVS and CDR2 FQNEAQ. The CDR3 DNA sequence: TGTGCCAGCAGCTTTCTCGCACAGGGGGGCTACAATGAGCAGTTCTTC. Protein sequence: CASSFLAQGGYNEQFF.

This clonotype was seen a few times. This chain uses TRBV7-2 with TRBJ2-7; tentatively, D is TRBD1 (6 bases). This CDR3 spans 13 amino acids. Germline-derived CDR1 and CDR2 are SGHTA and FQGNSA. The V and J ends lost 5 bases and 4 bases respectively, with 12 bases between them. CDR3 DNA: TGTGCCAGCAGCCTTTGGGACAATTACGAGCAGTACTTC. As protein: CASSLWDNYEQYF.

This clonotype appeared a few times. The V gene is TRBV7-2, the J gene TRBJ1-4; a possible D gene is TRBD1 (5 bases). The ends were cut back, 4 bases at V and 8 bases at J, with 11 bases in the middle. Germline V lookup: CDR1 SGHTA, CDR2 FQGNSA. This CDR3 has 13 residues. The CDR3, as DNA: TGTGCCAGCAGCTGGGGCAGTCGGGAAAAACTGTTTTTT. Its translation is CASSWGSREKLFF.

Many counts were recorded for this clonotype. The chain carries TRBV6-5 and TRBJ2-7, with TRBD1 matching 10 bases. Germline V gene sequence: CDR1 MNHEY, CDR2 SVGAGI. The CDR3 consists of 14 residues. With V trimmed by 4 bases and J by 6 bases, 6 bases remained unmatched. The CDR3 nucleotides are TGTGCCAGCAGTTCCGGGACAGGGGCTCGCGAGCAGTACTTC. Its protein is CASSSGTGAREQYF.

On this clonotype itself: A read error may be the cause here, since a much bigger clone is one base away. The gene calls are TRBV4-3 and TRBJ2-1; D not certain. Trimming left V 0 bases short and J 7 bases short, with 7 bases between. The CDR3 runs to 13 residues. Germline V gene lookup returns CDR1 LGHNA and CDR2 YSLEER. The CDR3, as DNA: TGCGCCAGCAGCCAAGATGGGTGGAATGAGCAGTTCTTC. Amino acid sequence: CASSQDGWNEQFF.

This clonotype was recorded many times. The chain carries TRBV7-9 and TRBJ1-5; tentative D call: TRBD1 (5 bases). Trimming took off 9 bases at V and 0 bases at J, with 15 bases between the two ends. The CDR3 extends over 15 amino acids. Germline CDR1 reads SEHNR; CDR2 reads FQNEAQ (reference sequence). CDR3 coding DNA: TGTGCCAGTGGGCAGGGTGAGCATAGCAATCAGCCCCAGCATTTT. It translates to CASGQGEHSNQPQHF.

The J gene is TRBJ1-6, the V gene TRBV7-3, with 9 bases that match TRBD1. Germline assignment: CDR1 SGHTA and CDR2 FQGTGA. J gave up 10 bases and V 5 bases, and 6 bases lay outside the gene matches. The CDR3 runs 14 residues. CDR3 bases: TGTGCCAGCAGCCCGGGACAGGGAGGCTCACCCCTCCACTTT. The encoded protein is CASSPGQGGSPLHF.

This clonotype showed up many times. V and J are TRBV7-2 and TRBJ2-3; D is unresolved. CDR3 length: 13 residues. CDR1 is SGHTA, CDR2 FQGNSA, per germline. V lost 5 bases, J lost 1 base, and 7 bases lay in between. The CDR3 loop is CASSPTRTDTQYF. The CDR3 DNA follows: TGTGCCAGCAGCCCTACCCGCACAGATACGCAGTATTTT.

This clonotype was picked up many times. DNA of the CDR3: TGTGCCAGCAGCCTTGGGGACAGGGGGAGGAATGAGCAGTTCTTC. This translates into CASSLGDRGRNEQFF. This chain joins TRBV5-5 and TRBJ2-1, with TRBD1 matching over 11 bases. Germline V gene sequence: CDR1 SGHKS, CDR2 YYEKEE (reference sequence). The V gene end was trimmed by 4 bases and the J gene end by 7 bases; junction bases not matched to a gene: 7. CDR3 length equals 15 residues.

This clonotype was picked up many times. This sequence joins TRBV4-1 and TRBJ2-3, with no clear D. The V gene lost 1 base and the J gene lost 1 base, with 9 bases spanning the gap. CDR3 length: 15 residues. CDR1 is MGHRA, CDR2 YSYEKL, per germline. CDR3 protein: CASSQGQKGTDTQYF. The CDR3 nucleotides are TGCGCCAGCAGCCAAGGGCAGAAGGGCACAGATACGCAGTATTTT.

In its sample, this clonotype was seen many times. The chain joins TRBV28 to TRBJ2-7; D is perhaps TRBD1 or TRBD2 (5 bases each). Germline lookup yields CDR1 MDHEN and CDR2 SYDVKM. The V and J ends lost 4 bases and 6 bases respectively, with 10 bases between them. The CDR3 is 12 amino acids. The CDR3 coding sequence is TGTGCCAGCAGTTCCGGGGCCCGCGAGCAGTACGTC. Translation: CASSSGAREQYV.

The V and J genes are TRBV21-1 and TRBJ1-2. TRBV21-1 is a documented pseudogene. The CDR3 covers 18 residues. CDR3 sequence reads: CASSNIGSYPTSNYGYTF. The CDR3 DNA sequence: TGTGCCAGCAGCAATATCGGCTCGTATCCAACATCTAACTATGGCTACACCTTC.

This clonotype was picked up a small number of times. The genes are TRBV29-1 and TRBJ1-5; D is possibly TRBD1 (5 bases). V dropped 5 bases and J dropped 6 bases, with 11 bases sitting between them. The germline CDR1 and CDR2 sequences are SQVTM and ANQGSEA. This CDR3 spans 12 amino acids. The CDR3 DNA follows: TGCAGCGTTAAAGGTCAGGGTCAGCCCCAGCATTTT. Its protein is CSVKGQGQPQHF.

This clonotype was observed at least ten times. The gene calls are TRBV21-1 and TRBJ2-7; the listed D gene, TRBD1, was not tested against the DNA. TRBV21-1 is classified as a pseudogene. This CDR3 region has 16 residues. CDR3 sequence (DNA): TGTGCCAGCAGCGGGGGTGGGTCGCTTCGCCCCAACGAGCAGTACGTC. Translating gives CASSGGGSLRPNEQYV.

In this sample, this clonotype turned up a few times. This chain links TRBV15 with TRBJ2-5; tentatively, D is TRBD2 (5 bases). Trimming removed 0 bases at V and 5 bases at J, with 16 bases between. The CDR3 has 16 residues. Germline CDR1 LNHNV, CDR2 YYDKDF (reference sequence). The CDR3 region is CATSRDLRASVETQYF. The CDR3 coding sequence is TGTGCCACCAGCAGAGATTTGAGGGCGTCAGTGGAGACCCAGTACTTC.

This clonotype has a handful of counts. V usage is TRBV6-2 or TRBV6-3 and J usage is TRBJ1-1; D gene ambiguous. V shed 6 bases and J shed 7 bases, with 12 bases lying between them. CDR1 is MNHEY, CDR2 SVGEGT, per germline. CDR3 length: 12 residues. This chain's CDR3 is CASSRLLGEAFF. The CDR3 nucleotides read TGTGCCAGCAGCCGCCTCTTGGGTGAAGCTTTCTTT.

This clonotype appeared a few times. J is TRBJ1-4 and V is TRBV5-6; D perhaps matches TRBD1 (5 bases). Trimming cost V 1 base and J 3 bases, with 16 bases left between them. This CDR3 is 17 amino acids long. Germline assignment: CDR1 SGHDT and CDR2 YYEEEE. The CDR3 here is CASSLRQQEPPNEKLFF. DNA of the CDR3: TGTGCCAGCAGCTTGAGACAGCAGGAACCACCTAATGAAAAACTGTTTTTT. Looking up the rest from reference TRBV5-6 and TRBJ1-4 gives the full variable domain: DAGVTQSPTHLIKTRGQQVTLRCSPKSGHDTVSWYQQALGQGPQFIFQYYEEEERQRGNFPDRFSGHQFPNYSSELNVNALLLGDSALYLCASSLRQQEPPNEKLFFGSGTQLSVL.

This clonotype was picked up a small number of times. This chain joins TRBV7-9 and TRBJ2-1; no definite D call. Germline CDR1 and CDR2: SEHNR and FQNEAQ (reference sequence). Deletions cut 6 bases from V and 9 bases from J, with 9 bases between. The CDR3 consists of 11 residues. CDR3 coding DNA: TGTGCCAGCAGGTCCTCCGGTGAGCAGTTCTTC. Its translation: CASRSSGEQFF.

This clonotype was detected ten times or more. The chain is built from TRBV12-3 or TRBV12-4 and TRBJ2-7; tentative D call: TRBD1 (6 bases). The V gene lost 3 bases and the J gene lost 3 bases, with 12 bases spanning the gap. The CDR3 totals 14 residues. CDR3 region: CASSLGTSYYEQYF. CDR3 nucleotide sequence: TGTGCCAGCAGTTTGGGGACATCCTACTACGAGCAGTACTTC.

This clonotype was observed at least ten times. J is TRBJ2-1 and V is TRBV9, with TRBD2 identical over 12 bases. This CDR3 is 17 amino acids long. J was trimmed by 5 bases and V by 0 bases; bases with no gene match: 6. The germline V gene has CDR1 SGDLS and CDR2 YYNGEE. DNA for the CDR3: TGTGCCAGCAGCGTAGGCTCTAGCGGGGGGGCAAACAATGAGCAGTTCTTC. It translates to CASSVGSSGGANNEQFF.

A few counts support this clonotype. The gene calls are TRBV20-1 and TRBJ1-2, with D possibly matching TRBD1 (6 bases). The CDR3 covers 15 residues. The ends were cut back, 3 bases at V and 2 bases at J, with 16 bases in the middle. CDR1 is DFQATT, CDR2 SNEGSKA, per germline (reference sequence). CDR3 sequence (DNA): TGCAGTGCTAGGGGGGGCTCCGGGACCAACTATGGCTACACCTTC. Translated, it gives CSARGGSGTNYGYTF.